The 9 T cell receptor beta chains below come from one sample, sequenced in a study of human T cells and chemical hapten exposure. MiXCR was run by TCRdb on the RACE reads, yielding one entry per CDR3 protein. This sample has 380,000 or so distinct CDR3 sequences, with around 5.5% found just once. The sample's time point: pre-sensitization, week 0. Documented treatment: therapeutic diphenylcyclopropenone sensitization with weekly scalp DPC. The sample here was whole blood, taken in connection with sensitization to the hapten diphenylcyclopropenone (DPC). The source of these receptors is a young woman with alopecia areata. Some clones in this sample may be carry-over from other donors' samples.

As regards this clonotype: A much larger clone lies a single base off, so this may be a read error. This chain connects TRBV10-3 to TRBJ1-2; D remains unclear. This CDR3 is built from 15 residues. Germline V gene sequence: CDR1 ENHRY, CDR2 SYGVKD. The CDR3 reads CGISDRQPPPYGYTF. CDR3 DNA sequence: TGTGGCATCAGTGATCGTCAGCCTCCCCCCTATGGCTACACCTTC.

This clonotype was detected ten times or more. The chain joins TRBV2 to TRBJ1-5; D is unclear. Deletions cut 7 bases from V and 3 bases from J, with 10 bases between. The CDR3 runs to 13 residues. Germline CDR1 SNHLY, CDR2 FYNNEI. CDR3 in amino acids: CASIPEANQPQHF. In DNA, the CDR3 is TGTGCCAGCATCCCAGAGGCCAATCAGCCCCAGCATTTT.

CDR3: CASSETPWAPLHF. The DNA of the CDR3 is TGTGCCAGCAGCGAGACCCCGTGGGCACCCCTCCACTTT. This sequence joins TRBV9 and TRBJ1-6; the D is unclear. The CDR3 has 13 residues. Deletions cut 3 bases from V and 11 bases from J, with 12 bases between. Germline loops: CDR1 SGDLS, CDR2 YYNGEE.

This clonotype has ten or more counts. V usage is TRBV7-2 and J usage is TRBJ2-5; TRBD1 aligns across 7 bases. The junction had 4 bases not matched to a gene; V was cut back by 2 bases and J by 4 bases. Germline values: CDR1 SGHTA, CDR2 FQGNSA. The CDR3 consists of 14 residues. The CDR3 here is CASSLPTGAETQYF. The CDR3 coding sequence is TGTGCCAGCAGCTTACCCACAGGGGCAGAGACCCAGTACTTC. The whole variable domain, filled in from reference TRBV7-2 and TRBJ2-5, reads GAGVSQSPSNKVTEKGKDVELRCDPISGHTALYWYRQSLGQGLEFLIYFQGNSAPDKSGLPSDRFSAERTGGSVSTLTIQRTQQEDSAVYLCASSLPTGAETQYFGPGTRLLVL.

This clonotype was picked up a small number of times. The CDR3 region is CASSYGQGARYGYTF. The CDR3, as DNA: TGTGCCAGCAGTTACGGACAGGGGGCCAGATATGGCTACACCTTC. The rearrangement joins TRBV6-2 or TRBV6-3 to TRBJ1-2; 11 nucleotides line up with TRBD1. V shed 2 bases, J shed 5 bases, and the junction held 4 bases outside the gene matches. CDR1 and CDR2 (germline): MNHEY, SVGEGT. This CDR3 spans 15 amino acids.

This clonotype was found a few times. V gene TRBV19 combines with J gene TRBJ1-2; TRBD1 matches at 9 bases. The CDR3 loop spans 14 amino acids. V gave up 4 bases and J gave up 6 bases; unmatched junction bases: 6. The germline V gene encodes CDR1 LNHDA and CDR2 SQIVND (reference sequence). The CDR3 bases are TGTGCCAGTAGTACAACAGGGGGCGGCAATGGCTACACCTTC. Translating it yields CASSTTGGGNGYTF.

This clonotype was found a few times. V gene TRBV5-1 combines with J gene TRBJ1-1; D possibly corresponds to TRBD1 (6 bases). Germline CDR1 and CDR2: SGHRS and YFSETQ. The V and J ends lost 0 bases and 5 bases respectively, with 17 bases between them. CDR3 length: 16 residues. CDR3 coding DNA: TGCGCCAGCAGCTTGGTAATGGGGGCTATTGGTACTGAAGCTTTCTTT. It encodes CASSLVMGAIGTEAFF.

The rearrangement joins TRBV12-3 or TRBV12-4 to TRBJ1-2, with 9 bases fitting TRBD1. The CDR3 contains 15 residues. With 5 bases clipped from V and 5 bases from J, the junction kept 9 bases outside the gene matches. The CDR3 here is CASSRGTGSLYGYTF. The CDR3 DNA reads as TGTGCCAGCAGTCGGGGGACAGGGAGTTTGTATGGCTACACCTTC.

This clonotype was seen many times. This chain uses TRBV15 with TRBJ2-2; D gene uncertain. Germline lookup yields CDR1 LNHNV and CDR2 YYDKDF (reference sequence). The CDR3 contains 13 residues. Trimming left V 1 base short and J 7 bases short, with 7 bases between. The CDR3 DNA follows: TGTGCCACCAGCAGAGTTTTGGGCGGGGAGCTGTTTTTT. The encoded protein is CATSRVLGGELFF.